Below, 13 T cell receptor beta chains from the same sample are listed, as sequenced in a study of CD4 T cells in relation to SARS-CoV-2 and coronaviruses. Their target antigens are unknown. Before the COVID-19 pandemic, during about 2011-2019, CD4+ T cells were taken from unexposed donors. After about ten days of culture, CD4+ T cells were isolated. This table comes from immunoSEQ multiplex PCR, and its TCRdb copy is limited to in-frame clones, with some not included. The sample shows 20,000 to 25,000 clones, 76% of them seen only once. The material sequenced was CD4+ T cells from PBMCs, cultured in vitro. These receptors all come from a human donor in good health.

The V and J genes are TRBV3-1 (or the pseudogene TRBV3-2) and TRBJ1-2, with D unresolved. Trimming took off 2 bases at V and 0 bases at J, with 7 bases between the two ends. This CDR3 region has 14 residues. Germline V gene sequence: CDR1 LGHDT, CDR2 YNNKEL (reference sequence). CDR3 in DNA: TGTGCCAGCAGCCAAACTATAGCTAACTATGGCTACACCTTC. This encodes CASSQTIANYGYTF.

This clone has only a few counts. The chain recombines TRBV5-1 with TRBJ2-7, with 11 bases that match TRBD2. Unmatched junction bases numbered 6, after V lost 0 bases and J lost 4 bases. Germline V CDR1 and CDR2: SGHRS, YFSETQ. The CDR3 has 16 residues. CDR3 DNA sequence: TGCGCCAGCAGCTTGGCAACTAGCGGGAGTTATTACGAGCAGTACTTC. It yields the protein CASSLATSGSYYEQYF. Full variable domain (remainder filled in from reference TRBV5-1 and TRBJ2-7): KAGVTQTPRYLIKTRGQQVTLSCSPISGHRSVSWYQQTPGQGLQFLFEYFSETQRNKGNFPGRFSGRQFSNSRSEMNVSTLELGDSALYLCASSLATSGSYYEQYFGPGTRLTVT.

The rearrangement uses TRBV30 and TRBJ1-1; tentative D call: TRBD1 (6 bases). CDR1 is GTSNPN and CDR2 is SVGIG in the germline V gene (reference sequence). Trimming pared 0 bases from V and 5 bases from J, leaving 19 bases between. CDR3 size: 16 residues. Here the CDR3 DNA reads TGTGCCTGGAGTGTACGTGGTGGGGGGGCGGGGACTGAAGCTTTCTTT. The encoded protein is CAWSVRGGGAGTEAFF.

The gene calls are TRBV18 and TRBJ2-6; D not certain. V dropped 5 bases and J dropped 10 bases, with 9 bases sitting between them. Germline V CDR1 and CDR2: KGHSH, LQKENI. The CDR3 extends over 12 amino acids. CDR3 region: CASSADRNVLTF. CDR3 DNA: TGTGCCAGCTCAGCGGACCGAAACGTCCTGACTTTC.

CDR3 coding DNA: TGTGCCAGTAGTGCCACTTTACAGGTTATTTATGGCTACACCTTC. It specifies CASSATLQVIYGYTF. The chain employs TRBV19 and TRBJ1-2, with TRBD1 as a possible D gene (5 bases). Germline assignment: CDR1 LNHDA and CDR2 SQIVND (reference sequence). Trimming pared 5 bases from V and 5 bases from J, leaving 18 bases between. The CDR3 is made up of 15 amino acids.

This clone was seen more than once but under ten times. V usage is TRBV5-1 and J usage is TRBJ1-1; no clear D gene. V lost 7 bases to trimming and J lost 4 bases, with 14 bases between them. The CDR3 totals 13 residues. Germline loops: CDR1 SGHRS, CDR2 YFSETQ. The chain's CDR3 is CASREGFGTEAFF. CDR3 coding DNA: TGCGCCAGCCGTGAGGGATTCGGCACTGAAGCTTTCTTT. Supplemented by reference TRBV5-1 and TRBJ1-1, the full variable domain reads KAGVTQTPRYLIKTRGQQVTLSCSPISGHRSVSWYQQTPGQGLQFLFEYFSETQRNKGNFPGRFSGRQFSNSRSEMNVSTLELGDSALYLCASREGFGTEAFFGQGTRLTVV.

This chain joins TRBV6-5 and TRBJ1-2, with unresolved D. Germline-derived CDR1 and CDR2 are MNHEY and SVGAGI. The CDR3 loop spans 13 amino acids. V was pared by 2 bases and J by 4 bases, with 8 bases between. This chain's CDR3 is CASSYPRGYGYTF. For the CDR3, the DNA is TGTGCCAGCAGTTACCCACGAGGCTATGGCTACACCTTC.

The chain has TRBV15 and TRBJ1-2, with D maybe TRBD1 (5 bases). Germline CDR1 reads LNHNV; CDR2 reads YYDKDF (reference sequence). CDR3 length equals 13 residues. Trimming removed 0 bases from V and 7 bases from J, with 9 bases in between. The CDR3 loop reads CATSREEGFGYTF. The CDR3 coding sequence is TGTGCCACCAGCAGAGAGGAGGGGTTTGGCTACACCTTC.

V gene TRBV4-2 combines with J gene TRBJ2-7, with 9 bases aligning to TRBD1. Germline values: CDR1 LGHNA, CDR2 YNFKEQ. The CDR3 extends over 14 amino acids. The trim removed 1 base at V and 4 bases at J, leaving 2 bases unmatched. The CDR3 coding sequence is TGTGCCAGCAGCCAAGGACAGGGGGATTACGAGCAGTACTTC. Its protein is CASSQGQGDYEQYF.

In this sample, this clone turned up a few times. The chain is built from TRBV5-6 and TRBJ2-7, with D perhaps TRBD2 (5 bases). Trimming shortened V by 3 bases and J by 6 bases, and 7 bases separated the two germline ends. CDR1 is SGHDT, CDR2 YYEEEE, per germline. CDR3 length: 11 residues. The CDR3 bases are TGTGCCAGCAGCTCTAGCTTCGAGCAGTACTTC. The encoded protein is CASSSSFEQYF.

This clone has just a few counts. CDR3: CASSSGGTEAFF. CDR3 in DNA: TGTGCCAGCAGTTCAGGGGGCACTGAAGCTTTCTTT. The chain recombines TRBV28 with TRBJ1-1; the match to TRBD1 covers 7 bases. The germline CDR1 and CDR2 sequences are MDHEN and SYDVKM. The CDR3 is 12 residues long. The ends lost 4 bases at V and 4 bases at J; junction bases unmatched: 0.

V gene TRBV5-1 combines with J gene TRBJ1-1; D not certain. The germline V gene encodes CDR1 SGHRS and CDR2 YFSETQ. V lost 0 bases and J 0 bases, leaving 6 bases between the germline ends. The CDR3 totals 14 residues. The CDR3 DNA is TGCGCCAGCAGCTTGGGTGAAATGAACACTGAAGCTTTCTTT. It yields the protein CASSLGEMNTEAFF.

The genes are TRBV7-2 and TRBJ2-7; D unresolved. The length of the CDR3 is 13 residues. The germline V gene encodes CDR1 SGHTA and CDR2 FQGNSA. V gave up 5 bases and J gave up 0 bases, with 8 bases separating them. The CDR3 protein is CASSPSNSYEQYF. The DNA for the CDR3 is TGTGCCAGCAGCCCCTCTAACTCCTACGAGCAGTACTTC.